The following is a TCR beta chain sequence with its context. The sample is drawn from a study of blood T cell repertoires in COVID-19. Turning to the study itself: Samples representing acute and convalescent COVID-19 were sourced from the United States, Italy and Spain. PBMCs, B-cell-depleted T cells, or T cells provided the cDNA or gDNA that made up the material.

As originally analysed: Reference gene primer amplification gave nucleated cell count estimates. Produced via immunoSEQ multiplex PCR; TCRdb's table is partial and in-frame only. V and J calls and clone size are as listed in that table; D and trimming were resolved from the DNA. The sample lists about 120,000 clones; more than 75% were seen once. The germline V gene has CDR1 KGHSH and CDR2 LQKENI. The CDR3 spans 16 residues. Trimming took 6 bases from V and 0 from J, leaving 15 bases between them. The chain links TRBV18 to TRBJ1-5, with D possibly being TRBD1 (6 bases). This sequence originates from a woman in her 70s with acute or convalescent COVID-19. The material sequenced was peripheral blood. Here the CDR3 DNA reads TGTGCCAGCTCGCCTAGTACAGGGAATAGCAATCAGCCCCAGCATTTT. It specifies CASSPSTGNSNQPQHF.